This T cell receptor (beta chain) is drawn from a study of cytomegalovirus exposure and HLA in healthy donors. The method was immunoSEQ multiplex PCR; TCRdb's version includes in-frame clones alone and lacks a portion of them. Here the sample spans about 270,000 clones, roughly 85% being singletons. Trimming stripped 0 bases from V and 0 bases from J, with 13 bases between. Germline-derived CDR1 and CDR2 are SGHTS and YDEGEE. The CDR3 contains 18 residues. The sequencing sample was made of PBMCs. The chain uses TRBV5-8 and TRBJ2-6; D is unresolved. The receptor comes from a woman under 30 in good health and CMV-seronegative. CDR3 loop: CASSLGNRKFSGANVLTF. CDR3 coding DNA: TGTGCCAGCAGCTTGGGTAACAGAAAGTTCTCTGGGGCCAACGTCCTGACTTTC. Based on the CDR3 plus reference TRBV5-8 and TRBJ2-6, the full variable domain is EAGVTQSPTHLIKTRGQQATLRCSPISGHTSVYWYQQALGLGLQFLLWYDEGEERNRGNFPPRFSGRQFPNYSSELNVNALELEDSALYLCASSLGNRKFSGANVLTFGAGSRLTVL.